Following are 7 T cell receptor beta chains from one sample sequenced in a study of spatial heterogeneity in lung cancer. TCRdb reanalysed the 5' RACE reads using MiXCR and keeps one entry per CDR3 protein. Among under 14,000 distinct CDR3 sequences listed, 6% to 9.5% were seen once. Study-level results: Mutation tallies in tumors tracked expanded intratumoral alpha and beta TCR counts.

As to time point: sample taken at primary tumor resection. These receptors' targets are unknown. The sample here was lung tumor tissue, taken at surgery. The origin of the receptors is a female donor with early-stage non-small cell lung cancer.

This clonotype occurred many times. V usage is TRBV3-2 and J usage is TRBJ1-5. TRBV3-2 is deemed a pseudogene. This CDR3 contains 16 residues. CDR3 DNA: TGTGCCAGCAGCCAAGCGGGAGGGGAAGGCAATCAGCCCCAGCATTTT. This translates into CASSQAGGEGNQPQHF.

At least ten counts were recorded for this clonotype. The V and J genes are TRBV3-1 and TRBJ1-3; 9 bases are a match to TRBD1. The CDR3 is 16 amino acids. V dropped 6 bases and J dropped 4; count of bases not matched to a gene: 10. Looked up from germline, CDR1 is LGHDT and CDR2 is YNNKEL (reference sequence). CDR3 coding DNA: TGTGCCAGCAGTCAAACAGGGGGCGAGTGGGGAAACACCATATATTTT. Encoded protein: CASSQTGGEWGNTIYF. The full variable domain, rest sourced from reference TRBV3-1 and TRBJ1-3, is DTAVSQTPKYLVTQMGNDKSIKCEQNLGHDTMYWYKQDSKKFLKIMFSYNNKELIINETVPNRFSPKSPDKAHLNLHINSLELGDSAVYFCASSQTGGEWGNTIYFGEGSWLTVV.

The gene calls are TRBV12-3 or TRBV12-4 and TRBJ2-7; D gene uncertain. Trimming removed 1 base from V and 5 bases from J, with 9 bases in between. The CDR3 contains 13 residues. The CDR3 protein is CASSLGGNDEQYF. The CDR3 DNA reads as TGTGCCAGCAGTTTAGGTGGGAATGACGAGCAGTACTTC.

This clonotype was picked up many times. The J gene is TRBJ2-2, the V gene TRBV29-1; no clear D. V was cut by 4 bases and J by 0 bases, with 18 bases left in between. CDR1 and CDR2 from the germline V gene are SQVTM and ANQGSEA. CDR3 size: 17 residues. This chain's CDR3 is CSVGGPGAATNTGELFF. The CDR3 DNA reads TGCAGCGTTGGGGGTCCCGGCGCAGCCACGAACACCGGGGAGCTGTTTTTT.

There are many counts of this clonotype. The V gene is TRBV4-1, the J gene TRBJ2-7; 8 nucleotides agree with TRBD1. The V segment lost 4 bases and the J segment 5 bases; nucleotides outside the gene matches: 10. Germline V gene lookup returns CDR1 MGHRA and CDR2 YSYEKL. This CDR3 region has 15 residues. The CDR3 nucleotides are TGCGCCAGCAGCCTCCGACAGGGGCTTGACCACGAGCAGTACTTC. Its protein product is CASSLRQGLDHEQYF.

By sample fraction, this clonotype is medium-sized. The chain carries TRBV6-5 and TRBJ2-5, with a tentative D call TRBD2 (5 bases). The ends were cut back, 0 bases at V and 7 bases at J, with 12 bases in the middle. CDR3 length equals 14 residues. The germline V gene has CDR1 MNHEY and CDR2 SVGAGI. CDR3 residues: CASSYSGSEGTQYF. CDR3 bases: TGTGCCAGCAGTTACTCAGGGAGCGAGGGGACCCAGTACTTC.

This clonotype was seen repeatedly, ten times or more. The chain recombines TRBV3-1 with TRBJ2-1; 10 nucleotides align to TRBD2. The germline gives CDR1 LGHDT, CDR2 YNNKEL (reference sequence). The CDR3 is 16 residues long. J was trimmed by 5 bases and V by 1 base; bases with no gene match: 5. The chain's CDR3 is CASSQAERGGDNEQFF. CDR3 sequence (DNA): TGTGCCAGCAGCCAAGCCGAGCGGGGGGGCGACAATGAGCAGTTCTTC.